This TCR beta chain is drawn from a study of early T cells in non-severe SARS-CoV-2 infection. Broader study findings: VDJdb-based matching was biased toward anti-spike CD8 responses and missed private and CD4 specificities.

V was cut by 3 bases and J by 3 bases, with 6 bases left in between. Germline V gene sequence: CDR1 LNHDA, CDR2 SQIVND (reference sequence). This CDR3 has 13 amino acids. Only a few counts were recorded for this clonotype. Antigen specificity is unknown. Each cDNA molecule carried a unique molecular identifier. TCRdb independently ran MiXCR on the 5' RACE reads; one entry per CDR3 protein. The profile shows about 64,000 distinct CDR3 sequences, 20% of them singletons. The chain couples TRBV19 to TRBJ2-1; maybe TRBD1 (5 bases). Sequenced material: whole blood, taken at baseline. The clonotype originates from an adult who was a healthcare worker with PCR-confirmed SARS-CoV-2 infection or an uninfected control (not recorded which). CDR3 DNA sequence: TGTGCCAGTAGTATTACAGGCTACAATGAGCAGTTCTTC. This gives the protein CASSITGYNEQFF.